A selection of T cell receptor beta chains follows, all from one sample in a study of regulatory T cells in long-lasting Graves disease. Using its own MiXCR run on the multiplex PCR reads, TCRdb lists one record per CDR3 protein. Of roughly 450,000 distinct CDR3 sequences detected, less than 25% appear once; the ten largest clones hold 7% to 9.5%. The specimen comprised peripheral blood mononuclear cells (PBMCs), sampled when the disease was refractory, from a patient treated with antithyroid drugs. The receptor set was obtained from a female donor with Graves disease. The conserved cysteine and the conserved F or W are not part of the CDR3 here. Fields, in order: V gene, clone size, CDR3 protein. Rows may omit the clone size; those that give it use once, few, many or a size class.

v_gene: TRBV11-2; abundance: many; CDR3aa: ASSLQVPTDTQY
v_gene: TRBV5-1; abundance: NA; CDR3aa: ASSPTGRGQLGVYEQY
v_gene: TRBV20-1; abundance: NA; CDR3aa: SATSGSHNEQF
v_gene: TRBV6-5; abundance: many; CDR3aa: ASSYTDRGTEAF
v_gene: TRBV6-2/TRBV6-3; abundance: many; CDR3aa: ASTQGPAGVGYEQY
v_gene: TRBV19; abundance: few; CDR3aa: ASSIQKGPYEQY
v_gene: TRBV7-9; abundance: few; CDR3aa: ASSLVIAGPYEQY
v_gene: TRBV4-1; abundance: few; CDR3aa: ASSQVPVTYEQY
v_gene: TRBV5-1; abundance: many; CDR3aa: ASSVRPGAEATEAF
v_gene: TRBV20-1; abundance: NA; CDR3aa: SAGAGTGAYEQY
v_gene: TRBV28; abundance: many; CDR3aa: ASSFGGTSGSSYQETQY
v_gene: TRBV5-1; abundance: NA; CDR3aa: ASSDRGRGNTEAF
v_gene: TRBV29-1; abundance: NA; CDR3aa: SAATGTGGGGTEAF
v_gene: TRBV12-3/TRBV12-4; abundance: few; CDR3aa: VSRNTGELF
v_gene: TRBV5-1; abundance: many; CDR3aa: ASYPGQGGVTQY
v_gene: TRBV25-1; abundance: few; CDR3aa: ASRQAKYTEAF
v_gene: TRBV12-3/TRBV12-4; abundance: many; CDR3aa: ASSPRMDGEQY
v_gene: TRBV6-1; abundance: many; CDR3aa: ATEMGNTEAF
v_gene: TRBV6-9; abundance: few; CDR3aa: ASSYDSFQETQY
v_gene: TRBV11-2; abundance: many; CDR3aa: ASSLVGGANEKLF
v_gene: TRBV7-3; abundance: many; CDR3aa: ASSPYHDISYEQY
v_gene: TRBV7-8; abundance: many; CDR3aa: ASSLGTGSIRNTEAF
v_gene: TRBV5-6; abundance: many; CDR3aa: ASRPEGPTYEQY
v_gene: TRBV5-1; abundance: NA; CDR3aa: ASSLSGTGYSPLH
v_gene: TRBV27; abundance: many; CDR3aa: ASSSRTGGNTEAF
v_gene: TRBV4-2; abundance: few; CDR3aa: ASSQDGLTYEQY
v_gene: TRBV5-5; abundance: many; CDR3aa: ASSWGPDRGYGYT
v_gene: TRBV29-1; abundance: NA; CDR3aa: SVLEGSYYEQY
v_gene: TRBV20-1; abundance: many; CDR3aa: SATPDRVEQY
v_gene: TRBV20-1; abundance: few; CDR3aa: SAQLADPYEQY
v_gene: TRBV20-1; abundance: few; CDR3aa: SARDSIIGGALTGELF
v_gene: TRBV29-1; abundance: many; CDR3aa: SVTWTSGTSYEQY
v_gene: TRBV28; abundance: few; CDR3aa: ASSFASITGELF
v_gene: TRBV7-8; abundance: many; CDR3aa: ASSLGPYTGELF
v_gene: TRBV27; abundance: NA; CDR3aa: ASSPREAHQFDEQF
v_gene: TRBV20-1; abundance: NA; CDR3aa: SARGPGTENYGYT
v_gene: TRBV4-1; abundance: NA; CDR3aa: ASSHNTYGEQY
v_gene: TRBV6-2/TRBV6-3; abundance: many; CDR3aa: ASKQGDYGYT
v_gene: TRBV6-5; abundance: many; CDR3aa: ASSYSGGPSYEQY
v_gene: TRBV6-2/TRBV6-3; abundance: few; CDR3aa: ASSYGQGVSPLH
v_gene: TRBV27; abundance: many; CDR3aa: ASSLPGSNTGELF
v_gene: TRBV4-1; abundance: NA; CDR3aa: ASSHPDGLGGELF
v_gene: TRBV28; abundance: NA; CDR3aa: ASSFADIYGYT
v_gene: TRBV19; abundance: many; CDR3aa: ASNSLAGEDEQY
v_gene: TRBV25-1; abundance: NA; CDR3aa: ASSVLAALGETQY
v_gene: TRBV5-4; abundance: many; CDR3aa: ASSFGQGGYGYT
v_gene: TRBV28; abundance: many; CDR3aa: ASSPIVDRGGNQPQH
v_gene: TRBV30; abundance: few; CDR3aa: AWSVTTDTQY
v_gene: TRBV7-9; abundance: NA; CDR3aa: ASSLTQYNEQF
v_gene: TRBV2; abundance: many; CDR3aa: ASKEEVREIYYGYT
v_gene: TRBV6-4; abundance: NA; CDR3aa: ASRNAWGLGGPAEAF
v_gene: TRBV20-1; abundance: many; CDR3aa: SARTGPEQY
v_gene: TRBV19; abundance: NA; CDR3aa: ASSIGPGLAGVKTQY
v_gene: TRBV3-1; abundance: many; CDR3aa: ASSRRGQNSPLH